The 12 T cell receptor beta chains in this list originate from one sample, sequenced in a study of T-cell memory formation after mild COVID-19. TCRdb ran MiXCR on the 5' RACE reads and lists one entry per CDR3 protein. The sample records about 150,000 distinct CDR3 sequences, roughly a third being singletons. Sequencing was performed on PBMCs or a T cell subset sorted from them (not recorded which). The receptors shown here come from an adult woman who had mild COVID-19 (a few samples of this study predate the infection). Cell type and time point are not known.

This clonotype was seen a few times. In DNA form, the CDR3 reads TGCAGCGTTGAGGGGACAGAACCTAACTATGGCTACACCTTC. Translating it yields CSVEGTEPNYGYTF. This chain joins TRBV29-1 and TRBJ1-2, with TRBD1 identical over 7 bases. The germline V gene encodes CDR1 SQVTM and CDR2 ANQGSEA. The CDR3 covers 14 residues. The V segment lost 3 bases and the J segment 0 bases; nucleotides outside the gene matches: 4.

The sample holds a few counts of this clonotype. The chain recombines TRBV20-1 with TRBJ2-7; no clear D gene. Germline lookup yields CDR1 DFQATT and CDR2 SNEGSKA (reference sequence). The CDR3 is 13 amino acids. Trimming removed 2 bases at V and 3 bases at J, with 11 bases between. Here the CDR3 reads CSARRTANYEQYF. DNA for the CDR3: TGCAGTGCTAGAAGGACGGCGAACTACGAGCAGTACTTC.

The chain joins TRBV7-9 to TRBJ2-1, with TRBD1 as a possible D gene (5 bases). The CDR3 covers 14 residues. Between the trimmed V and J ends, which lost 5 bases and 9 bases, there was a span of 17 bases. The germline CDR1 and CDR2 sequences are SEHNR and FQNEAQ (reference sequence). The CDR3 DNA reads as TGTGCCAGCAGCCTGACTGGGGCCGCCGGTGAGCAGTTCTTC. This codes for CASSLTGAAGEQFF.

This chain links TRBV7-6 with TRBJ2-1; 7 nucleotides match TRBD2. This CDR3 has 15 amino acids. The germline CDR1 and CDR2 sequences are SGHVS and FNYEAQ. J lost 4 bases, V lost 5 bases, and 8 bases had no gene match. CDR3 region: CASSPGGGRYNEQFF. The CDR3 nucleotides are TGTGCCAGCAGCCCGGGAGGCGGGAGATACAATGAGCAGTTCTTC.

This chain uses TRBV19 with TRBJ2-5; either TRBD1 or TRBD2 may supply D (5 bases each). Germline-derived CDR1 and CDR2 are LNHDA and SQIVND (reference sequence). The V end was cut by 3 bases, the J end by 1 base, with 9 bases between. The CDR3 is 14 amino acids. CDR3 nucleotides: TGTGCCAGTAGTATGGGGCGGGTCCAAGAGACCCAGTACTTC. Translated, it gives CASSMGRVQETQYF.

The chain couples TRBV12-3 or TRBV12-4 to TRBJ2-3; D gene ambiguous. Trimming removed 3 bases from V and 1 base from J, with 14 bases in between. The CDR3 covers 16 residues. CDR3 residues: CASSLQAVPRTDTQYF. DNA for the CDR3: TGTGCCAGCAGTTTGCAAGCAGTTCCCCGCACAGATACGCAGTATTTT.

This clonotype was seen a few times. The chain couples TRBV3-1 to TRBJ2-5, with D possibly TRBD2 on 5 matching bases. The CDR3 totals 15 residues. V lost 4 bases to trimming and J lost 0 bases, with 12 bases between them. From germline, CDR1 is LGHDT and CDR2 YNNKEL (reference sequence). DNA for the CDR3: TGTGCCAGCAGCCGACGTGGGGAGAACCAAGAGACCCAGTACTTC. It translates to CASSRRGENQETQYF.

The chain is built from TRBV6-6 and TRBJ2-1; no reliable D call. This CDR3 spans 11 amino acids. With 7 bases removed from V and 7 bases from J, the gap between germline ends came to 8 bases. Germline-derived CDR1 and CDR2 are MNHNY and SVGAGI (reference sequence). In nucleotides, the CDR3 is TGTGCCAGCACCTATAGGAATGAGCAGTTCTTC. Translation: CASTYRNEQFF.

Only one count was recorded for this clonotype. The genes are TRBV11-2 and TRBJ2-7; 7 nucleotides agree with TRBD1. Germline trimming cut 9 bases from V and 7 bases from J; bases unmatched to any gene: 12. Germline loops: CDR1 SGHAT, CDR2 FQNNGV. The length of the CDR3 is 13 residues. The CDR3 sequence: CARRPGQFVEQYF. The DNA of the CDR3 is TGTGCCAGAAGGCCGGGACAGTTTGTGGAGCAGTACTTC.

V usage is TRBV10-3 and J usage is TRBJ2-2, with 10 bases aligning to TRBD1. Germline-derived CDR1 and CDR2 are ENHRY and SYGVKD. The J segment lost 4 bases and the V segment lost 2 bases, leaving 7 bases of the junction unmatched. The CDR3 covers 17 residues. The CDR3 is CAISEPGTGAVTGELFF. The CDR3 DNA sequence: TGTGCCATCAGTGAGCCCGGGACAGGGGCAGTCACCGGGGAGCTGTTTTTT.

This clonotype was counted between two and nine times. This chain uses TRBV5-1 with TRBJ2-3; unclear D gene. Germline CDR1 SGHRS, CDR2 YFSETQ. The CDR3 spans 14 residues. V dropped 0 bases and J dropped 2 bases, with 7 bases sitting between them. In nucleotides, the CDR3 is TGCGCCAGCAGCTTGGAAGGATACACAGATACGCAGTATTTT. Its protein is CASSLEGYTDTQYF.

This clonotype was observed a few times. This chain connects TRBV21-1 to TRBJ2-5; the D call in the table, TRBD1, was not verified against the DNA. TRBV21-1 is deemed a pseudogene. The length of the CDR3 is 14 residues. CDR3 sequence (DNA): TGTGCCAGCATCACCGGGAACTACCAAGAGACCCAGTACTTC. Translating it yields CASITGNYQETQYF.